Following are 26 T cell receptor beta chains from one sample sequenced in a study of cytomegalovirus exposure and HLA in healthy donors. With 60 Vbeta and 13 Jbeta primers, the PCR was carried out. The table came from immunoSEQ multiplex PCR; TCRdb's copy has only in-frame clones and leaves some out. The sample carries about 99,000 clones, 70% to 85% recorded once. The sequencing input was PBMCs. These receptors were collected from a woman aged 18 to 35 in good health and CMV-seropositive.

The chain is built from TRBV5-8 and TRBJ1-4; tentatively, D is TRBD1 (6 bases). This CDR3 has 14 amino acids. Germline-derived CDR1 and CDR2 are SGHTS and YDEGEE. The V end lost 5 bases, the J end lost 8 bases, and 16 bases lay between the germline ends. The CDR3 DNA sequence: TGTGCCAGCAGGGGGGACATCTTTAGCGAAAAACTGTTTTTT. This encodes CASRGDIFSEKLFF. The full variable domain, completed using reference TRBV5-8 and TRBJ1-4, is EAGVTQSPTHLIKTRGQQATLRCSPISGHTSVYWYQQALGLGLQFLLWYDEGEERNRGNFPPRFSGRQFPNYSSELNVNALELEDSALYLCASRGDIFSEKLFFGSGTQLSVL.

J is TRBJ1-6 and V is TRBV13; 7 bases match TRBD1. CDR1 PRHDT and CDR2 FYEKMQ come from the germline V gene (reference sequence). The CDR3 is made up of 16 amino acids. The J segment lost 5 bases and the V segment lost 1 base, leaving 5 bases of the junction unmatched. CDR3 region: CASSLAGTENNSPLHF. The CDR3 DNA follows: TGTGCCAGCAGCTTAGCGGGGACAGAAAATAATTCACCCCTCCACTTT.

This chain joins TRBV28 and TRBJ2-1, with 8 bases identical to TRBD2. V lost 5 bases to trimming and J lost 4 bases; unmatched junction nucleotides: 13. From germline, CDR1 is MDHEN and CDR2 SYDVKM. The CDR3 runs to 17 residues. The CDR3 loop is CASSAHPGTRSYNEQFF. In DNA, the CDR3 is TGTGCCAGCAGTGCCCATCCCGGGACTAGGAGTTACAATGAGCAGTTCTTC. The full variable domain, its missing parts supplied by reference TRBV28 and TRBJ2-1, is DVKVTQSSRYLVKRTGEKVFLECVQDMDHENMFWYRQDPGLGLRLIYFSYDVKMKEKGDIPEGYSVSREKKERFSLILESASTNQTSMYLCASSAHPGTRSYNEQFFGPGTRLTVL.

The rearrangement joins TRBV6-6 to TRBJ2-7, with 8 bases aligning to TRBD1. The germline V gene has CDR1 MNHNY and CDR2 SVGAGI (reference sequence). The junction had 11 bases not matched to a gene; V was cut back by 6 bases and J by 4 bases. The CDR3 sequence is 15 residues long. CDR3 nucleotide sequence: TGTGCCAGCAGAACTATCCGGGACAGGATTTACGAGCAGTACTTC. As protein: CASRTIRDRIYEQYF.

The rearrangement uses TRBV28 and TRBJ2-7, with D tentatively TRBD2 (7 bases). Germline V lookup: CDR1 MDHEN, CDR2 SYDVKM. The V gene lost 6 bases and the J gene lost 4 bases, with 28 bases spanning the gap. The CDR3 runs 18 residues. The CDR3 sequence: CASRPRYPTRGGLYEQYF. The CDR3 region has the DNA TGTGCCAGCAGACCACGCTACCCCACTAGGGGGGGCCTTTACGAGCAGTACTTC.

This chain connects TRBV7-9 to TRBJ2-1; 12 bases fit TRBD2. This CDR3 comprises 17 residues. The junction had 1 base not matched to a gene; V was cut back by 1 base and J by 0 bases. Germline V gene data show CDR1 as SEHNR and CDR2 as FQNEAQ (reference sequence). CDR3 nucleotides: TGTGCCAGCAGCTTAGGACTAGCGGGAGACTCCTACAATGAGCAGTTCTTC. Translation gives CASSLGLAGDSYNEQFF. Combining the CDR3 with reference TRBV7-9 and TRBJ2-1 gives the whole variable domain DTGVSQNPRHKITKRGQNVTFRCDPISEHNRLYWYRQTLGQGPEFLTYFQNEAQLEKSRLLSDRFSAERPKGSFSTLEIQRTEQGDSAMYLCASSLGLAGDSYNEQFFGPGTRLTVL.

V is TRBV28 and J is TRBJ2-7, with D uncertain. Trimming pared 4 bases from V and 3 bases from J, leaving 4 bases between. Germline values: CDR1 MDHEN, CDR2 SYDVKM. This CDR3 is 11 amino acids long. The CDR3 reads CASSSYYEQYF. CDR3 nucleotides: TGTGCCAGCAGTTCCTACTACGAGCAGTACTTC.

This chain joins TRBV9 and TRBJ2-3; 16 bases are shared with TRBD2. V dropped 4 bases and J dropped 5; count of bases not matched to a gene: 7. This CDR3 region has 17 residues. CDR1 and CDR2 from the germline V gene are SGDLS and YYNGEE. As DNA, the CDR3 is TGTGCCAGCAGCCCGGGACTAGCGGGAGGGCGGGGAGATACGCAGTATTTT. This translates into CASSPGLAGGRGDTQYF. The full variable domain, in which reference TRBV9 and TRBJ2-3 provide the parts outside the CDR3, is DSGVTQTPKHLITATGQRVTLRCSPRSGDLSVYWYQQSLDQGLQFLIQYYNGEERAKGNILERFSAQQFPDLHSELNLSSLELGDSALYFCASSPGLAGGRGDTQYFGPGTRLTVL.

The chain carries TRBV9 and TRBJ2-1; TRBD2 agrees at 12 bases. Per the germline V gene, CDR1 is SGDLS and CDR2 is YYNGEE. J was trimmed by 6 bases and V by 4 bases; bases with no gene match: 2. CDR3 length equals 14 residues. The CDR3, as DNA: TGTGCCAGCAGCCCGACTAGCGGGAGCAATGAGCAGTTCTTC. It encodes CASSPTSGSNEQFF.

The chain couples TRBV9 to TRBJ1-2; no definite D call. Deletions cut 1 base from V and 7 bases from J, with 14 bases between. In germline, CDR1 is SGDLS, CDR2 YYNGEE. The CDR3 runs 14 residues. The CDR3 DNA reads TGTGCCAGCAGCGTATTATCTTCGGGGTCTGGCTACACCTTC. This sequence encodes CASSVLSSGSGYTF.

CDR3 coding DNA: TGTGCCAGCAGCCCCCTAATACAGGGGAACGAGCAGTACTTC. The encoded protein is CASSPLIQGNEQYF. The chain links TRBV7-8 to TRBJ2-7; 7 bases agree with TRBD1. This CDR3 has 14 amino acids. The junction had 9 bases not matched to a gene; V was cut back by 5 bases and J by 5 bases. Germline assignment: CDR1 SGHVS and CDR2 FQNEAQ.

V and J are TRBV5-1 and TRBJ2-1; D gene ambiguous. V was trimmed by 0 bases and J by 2 bases, leaving 9 bases between them. The CDR3 loop spans 15 amino acids. Germline CDR1 is SGHRS and CDR2 is YFSETQ. The CDR3 coding sequence is TGCGCCAGCAGCTTGGGAACTACTGCCTACAATGAGCAGTTCTTC. Translated: CASSLGTTAYNEQFF.

V and J are TRBV2 and TRBJ2-7; 7 positions agree with TRBD1. The CDR3 spans 13 residues. Germline V lookup: CDR1 SNHLY, CDR2 FYNNEI. The J segment lost 5 bases and the V segment lost 6 bases, leaving 7 bases of the junction unmatched. DNA for the CDR3: TGTGCCAGCAGACACACAGGGGCCCACGAGCAGTACTTC. Encoded protein: CASRHTGAHEQYF. Based on the CDR3 plus reference TRBV2 and TRBJ2-7, the full variable domain is EPEVTQTPSHQVTQMGQEVILRCVPISNHLYFYWYRQILGQKVEFLVSFYNNEISEKSEIFDDQFSVERPDGSNFTLKIRSTKLEDSAMYFCASRHTGAHEQYFGPGTRLTVT.

This rearrangement joins TRBV7-9 to TRBJ2-7; the match to TRBD2 covers 7 bases. This CDR3 comprises 16 residues. CDR1 and CDR2 (germline): SEHNR, FQNEAQ (reference sequence). V lost 5 bases, J lost 2 bases, and 12 bases stayed unmatched. The CDR3 sequence: CASSDQVLADTYEQYF. The CDR3 nucleotides read TGTGCCAGCAGCGATCAGGTTCTAGCGGATACCTACGAGCAGTACTTC. The variable domain in full, with the rest retrieved from reference TRBV7-9 and TRBJ2-7, is DTGVSQNPRHKITKRGQNVTFRCDPISEHNRLYWYRQTLGQGPEFLTYFQNEAQLEKSRLLSDRFSAERPKGSFSTLEIQRTEQGDSAMYLCASSDQVLADTYEQYFGPGTRLTVT.

This clone was observed a handful of times. The CDR3 nucleotides read TGTGCCAGCAGCCCACCACTGAGCTACGAGCAGTACTTC. It encodes CASSPPLSYEQYF. The chain couples TRBV5-6 to TRBJ2-7; D uncertain. Germline loops: CDR1 SGHDT, CDR2 YYEEEE. The germline V and J ends were trimmed by 4 bases and 3 bases, with 11 bases remaining between them. CDR3 length equals 13 residues.

This chain joins TRBV4-2 and TRBJ2-3; D is possibly TRBD2 (5 bases). This CDR3 is built from 16 residues. The ends were cut back, 4 bases at V and 3 bases at J, with 17 bases in the middle. CDR1 LGHNA and CDR2 YNFKEQ come from the germline V gene. CDR3 protein: CASSPYAGLGTDTQYF. CDR3 DNA: TGTGCCAGCAGCCCATACGCTGGACTGGGAACAGATACGCAGTATTTT.

There are a few counts of this clone. One junction end disagrees with the germline gene, perhaps due to a read error. The chain uses TRBV6-5 and TRBJ1-2; TRBD1 matches at 9 bases. CDR1 is MNHEY and CDR2 is SVGAGI in the germline V gene. The CDR3 runs 14 residues. The CDR3 DNA reads as TGTGCCAGCCTTCCGGGACAGGGCCCCTATGGCTACAAATTC. Amino acid sequence: CASLPGQGPYGYKF.

This chain joins TRBV7-2 and TRBJ1-6, with D unclear. V lost 3 bases and J 6 bases, leaving 9 bases between the germline ends. In germline, CDR1 is SGHTA, CDR2 FQGNSA. The CDR3 is 14 amino acids. CDR3 nucleotide sequence: TGTGCCAGCAGCTTTACAGAACTTAATTCACCCCTCCACTTT. As protein: CASSFTELNSPLHF.

The chain uses TRBV28 and TRBJ2-1, with unresolved D. V gave up 6 bases and J gave up 10 bases, with 7 bases separating them. The CDR3 runs 10 residues. Germline CDR1 is MDHEN and CDR2 is SYDVKM. CDR3 amino acids: CASSLREQFF. CDR3 DNA sequence: TGTGCCAGCAGCCTGAGAGAGCAGTTCTTC.

The chain links TRBV2 to TRBJ2-1, with D possibly being TRBD2 (6 bases). Germline loops: CDR1 SNHLY, CDR2 FYNNEI. CDR3 size: 11 residues. The V end was cut by 8 bases, the J end by 10 bases, with 12 bases between. In nucleotides, the CDR3 is TGTGCCAGCCTGCGGGGAGGCGAGCAGTTCTTC. Translated, it gives CASLRGGEQFF.

The chain has TRBV19 and TRBJ2-5, with 8 bases that match TRBD1. This CDR3 has 17 residues. Losses at the gene ends were 6 bases for V and 3 bases for J; bases not matched to a gene: 15. Looked up from germline, CDR1 is LNHDA and CDR2 is SQIVND (reference sequence). The CDR3 DNA sequence: TGTGCCAGTAGCCCGTCCCGGGACAGGCGGAATGAAGAGACCCAGTACTTC. Translated, it gives CASSPSRDRRNEETQYF.

V and J are TRBV29-1 and TRBJ1-2; 10 bases map to TRBD1. CDR3 length: 13 residues. After removal of 7 bases from V and 2 bases from J, the junction contained 4 bases not matched to a gene. Germline lookup yields CDR1 SQVTM and CDR2 ANQGSEA. DNA for the CDR3: TGCAGCGCACAGGGACAGGGGAACTATGGCTACACCTTC. This encodes CSAQGQGNYGYTF.

V is TRBV27 and J is TRBJ2-1; TRBD2 matches at 10 bases. The germline gives CDR1 MNHEY, CDR2 SMNVEV (reference sequence). CDR3 length: 14 residues. The ends lost 6 bases at V and 9 bases at J; junction bases unmatched: 8. CDR3 coding DNA: TGTGCCAGCAGACCTCTAGCGGGAGTAGTTGAGCAGTTCTTC. Its protein is CASRPLAGVVEQFF.

The chain uses TRBV5-1 and TRBJ2-5; 7 nucleotides match TRBD2. The end of the DNA aligns better with TRBJ2-7, so the J call may be wrong. Per the germline V gene, CDR1 is SGHRS and CDR2 is YFSETQ. This CDR3 region has 16 residues. The CDR3 spells CASSLGTGRELHEQYF. CDR3 bases: TGCGCCAGCAGCTTGGGGACGGGGCGGGAGTTACACGAGCAGTACTTC.

The chain links TRBV7-2 to TRBJ2-2; D unresolved. The CDR3 has 14 amino acids. V gave up 5 bases and J gave up 2 bases, with 9 bases separating them. Germline CDR1 is SGHTA and CDR2 is FQGNSA. CDR3 DNA: TGTGCCAGCAGCCCCCGGGTCAACACCGGGGAGCTGTTTTTT. Translation: CASSPRVNTGELFF.

The chain combines TRBV6-1 with TRBJ1-5; 8 bases line up with TRBD1. Unmatched junction bases numbered 6, after V lost 1 base and J lost 7 bases. The CDR3 is made up of 15 amino acids. Germline V gene data show CDR1 as MNHNS and CDR2 as SASEGT. The DNA of the CDR3 is TGTGCCAGCAGTGAAGATCAGGGGGCAGGACAGCCCCAGCATTTT. Translation: CASSEDQGAGQPQHF.